The clone carrying this TCR beta chain was recorded many times. Its antigen is not known. As to time point: peripheral blood 6 weeks after treatment start. This record comes from a study of PD-L1 blockade in urothelial cancer. Study-wide findings and caveats: Clones that were tumor-associated expanded more in the blood of durable-benefit patients at 3 weeks.

Clones were read by immunoSEQ multiplex PCR, and TCRdb kept only the in-frame ones, dropping some. Of about 48,000 clones detected, approximately 84% appear once; the ten largest clones hold less than 11%. The CDR3 runs to 12 residues. Trimming removed 7 bases at V and 4 bases at J, with 7 bases between. Germline values: CDR1 MNHNY, CDR2 SVGAGI (reference sequence). The sequence was collected from a man in his 60s with urothelial cancer. The chain is built from TRBV6-6 and TRBJ2-2; D is uncertain. The specimen was PBMCs, collected around atezolizumab (anti-PD-L1) treatment. The CDR3 region has the DNA TGTGCCAGCAACTACTTCACCGGGGAGCTGTTTTTT. The encoded protein is CASNYFTGELFF.